This is a list of T cell receptor beta chains from one sample in a study of CD8+CD57+ T cells in acquired aplastic anemia. TCRdb reanalysed the reads using MiXCR and keeps one entry per CDR3 protein. This sample has approximately 470,000 distinct CDR3 sequences, with approximately 32% found just once. Sequenced: sorted CD4+, CD8+, or CD8+CD57+ T cells (not recorded which) from PBMCs. These receptors were obtained from a human donor with aplastic anemia. The CDR3 runs from the conserved cysteine through the conserved F or W. The D gene is left open where the match is weak. Clone size is stated in some rows and not others, as once, few, many or a class when expanded.

D	V	J	size	length	DNA	CDR3
TRBD2	TRBV7-9	TRBJ2-5	many	15	TGTGCCAGCAGCAGAAGCGGGAGGGAAGCAGAGACCCAGTACTTC	CASSRSGREAETQYF
.	TRBV20-1	TRBJ2-3	few	15	TGCAGTGCTACCATTACAGGTTCCGCCGTAGATACGCAGTATTTT	CSATITGSAVDTQYF
.	TRBV4-2	TRBJ1-6	many	16	TGTGCCAGCAGCCAAGAGGTGGGCGGTGAGGGCTCACCCCTCCACTTT	CASSQEVGGEGSPLHF
TRBD2	TRBV29-1	TRBJ2-7	.	17	TGCAGCTCACCGCAACGGGGACTCGCGGGAGTCCATGGCGAGCAGTACTTC	CSSPQRGLAGVHGEQYF
TRBD1	TRBV2	TRBJ1-1	many	18	TGTGCCAGCAGTGAAGGGCACCCCTGGGACAGTTTGAACACTGAAGCTTTCTTT	CASSEGHPWDSLNTEAFF
TRBD1	TRBV19	TRBJ2-7	.	16	TGTGCCAGTAGTATTCGGACAGGGTCTGGAAGCTACGAGCAGTACTTC	CASSIRTGSGSYEQYF
.	TRBV20-1	TRBJ1-2	few	10	TGCAGTGCTAAAGACACCTACTACACCTTC	CSAKDTYYTF
TRBD2	TRBV12-3/TRBV12-4	TRBJ2-7	.	15	TGTGCCAGCAGTCCCGGACTAGCGGGGGGGCGAGAGCAGTACTTC	CASSPGLAGGREQYF
TRBD2	TRBV20-1	TRBJ2-5	few	14	TGCAGTGCTAGAGAAGGCGGGAGAGGATGGACCCAGTACTTC	CSAREGGRGWTQYF
TRBD1	TRBV19	TRBJ1-6	.	15	TGTGCCAGTAGTATTGGGACAGGGTATGATTCACCCCTCCACTTT	CASSIGTGYDSPLHF
.	TRBV3-1	TRBJ2-1	.	11	TGTGCCAGCAGCCAAGAGGGTGAGCAGTTCTTC	CASSQEGEQFF
.	TRBV7-9	TRBJ1-4	many	12	TGTGCCAGCAGCTGGATCGAGGGAGGACTGTTTTTT	CASSWIEGGLFF
TRBD1	TRBV11-2	TRBJ1-1	few	18	TGTGCCAGCAGCCCAGGGACCGTTACCGGGACAGCGAACACTGAAGCTTTCTTT	CASSPGTVTGTANTEAFF
.	TRBV2	TRBJ2-3	.	14	TGTGCCAGCAGAAGGAGGGCAGGGGGTGATACGCAGTATTTT	CASRRRAGGDTQYF
TRBD2	TRBV20-1	TRBJ2-3	many	15	TGCAGTGCTAGGGACGGGGGGGGCAACACAGATACGCAGTATTTT	CSARDGGGNTDTQYF
.	TRBV5-4	TRBJ2-6	.	16	TGTGCCAGCAGCTTGTTTGGGGGCTCTGGGGCCAACGTCCTGACTTTC	CASSLFGGSGANVLTF
TRBD1	TRBV6-1	TRBJ2-5	.	14	TGTGCCAGCAGCAAGGGGGCCTTCCAAGAGACCCAGTACTTC	CASSKGAFQETQYF
TRBD1	TRBV15	TRBJ1-6	.	16	TGTGCTAGGGCAGAGGGACAGGGGCTTTCTAATTCACCCCTCCACTTT	CARAEGQGLSNSPLHF
.	TRBV7-9	TRBJ2-5	many	14	TGTGCCAGCAGCTCTAGGGAGCAGTTGGAGACCCAGTACTTC	CASSSREQLETQYF
.	TRBV6-5	TRBJ1-5	many	13	TGTGCCAGCAGTTATGATGGGAGTCAGCCCCAGCATTTT	CASSYDGSQPQHF
.	TRBV7-3	TRBJ2-7	many	13	TGTGCCAGCAGCTTATTGGCGGAGGAGGAGCAGTACTTC	CASSLLAEEEQYF
.	TRBV29-1	TRBJ1-1	.	15	TGCAGCAATGCGAAGGGATGGGGAATGAACACTGAAGCTTTCTTT	CSNAKGWGMNTEAFF
TRBD2	TRBV10-3	TRBJ2-5	.	15	TGTGTCATCAGTGACGAGCGGGGGCCCCAAGAGACCCAGTACTTC	CVISDERGPQETQYF